One and the same sample provided the 8 T cell receptor beta chains below, sequenced in a study of PD-1 blockade in classical Hodgkin lymphoma. After autologous stem cell transplantation all patients relapsed, and prior brentuximab vedotin exposure differed between cohorts. Clones were sequenced by immunoSEQ multiplex PCR, and TCRdb holds only the in-frame ones, with some missing. The sample has tens of thousands of clones; 75% to 90% are singletons. This material consisted of peripheral blood mononuclear cells (PBMCs), taken at baseline. The origin of the receptors is a human donor with classical Hodgkin lymphoma.

The CDR3 DNA follows: TGCGCCAGCAGTTCAGGGACCTACGAGCAGTACTTC. Protein sequence: CASSSGTYEQYF. The chain carries TRBV10-1 and TRBJ2-7; tentatively, D is TRBD1 (5 bases). Deletions cut 5 bases from V and 2 bases from J, with 7 bases between. Germline assignment: CDR1 WNHNN and CDR2 SYGVQD (reference sequence). This CDR3 contains 12 residues.

The rearrangement joins TRBV5-4 to TRBJ1-1; 8 nucleotides line up with TRBD1. Losses at the gene ends were 4 bases for V and 0 bases for J; bases not matched to a gene: 5. Looked up from germline, CDR1 is SGHNT and CDR2 is YYREEE (reference sequence). The CDR3 runs to 15 residues. CDR3 bases: TGTGCCAGCAGCCCAGGACAGGGCTTGAACACTGAAGCTTTCTTT. Encoded protein: CASSPGQGLNTEAFF.

The chain uses TRBV27 and TRBJ2-5; perhaps TRBD1 as D (6 bases). Germline V lookup: CDR1 MNHEY, CDR2 SMNVEV (reference sequence). Trimming cost V 5 bases and J 3 bases, with 10 bases left between them. CDR3 size: 13 residues. The DNA for the CDR3 is TGTGCCAGCAGTGTACACAGGGAAGAGACCCAGTACTTC. It encodes CASSVHREETQYF.

V usage is TRBV5-1 and J usage is TRBJ2-1; 7 bases align to TRBD1. The germline V gene has CDR1 SGHRS and CDR2 YFSETQ. V lost 4 bases to trimming and J lost 10 bases; unmatched junction nucleotides: 8. The CDR3 runs 13 residues. The DNA for the CDR3 is TGCGCCAGCAGCGAGGCAGGGGGTTTAGAGCAGTTCTTC. As protein: CASSEAGGLEQFF.

The J gene is TRBJ2-1, the V gene TRBV7-3, with 11 bases lining up with TRBD2. The CDR3 loop spans 15 amino acids. J was trimmed by 0 bases and V by 7 bases; bases with no gene match: 2. CDR1 and CDR2 (germline): SGHTA, FQGTGA. The CDR3 region has the DNA TGTGCCAGCACCCTAGCGGGGGGCTCCTACAATGAGCAGTTCTTC. This sequence encodes CASTLAGGSYNEQFF.

V and J are TRBV7-6 and TRBJ1-1; D gene uncertain. Germline CDR1 SGHVS, CDR2 FNYEAQ. The V and J ends lost 4 bases and 7 bases respectively, with 13 bases between them. This CDR3 is built from 13 residues. CDR3 nucleotides: TGTGCCAGCAGCTGGGTCCCGACGGGTGAAGCTTTCTTT. Its protein product is CASSWVPTGEAFF.

This chain joins TRBV6-5 and TRBJ2-7; no firm D call. The CDR3 runs 14 residues. Trimming left V 4 bases short and J 2 bases short, with 12 bases between. The germline CDR1 and CDR2 sequences are MNHEY and SVGAGI. The CDR3 DNA is TGTGCCAGCAGTTCCCCGACGGCTACCTACGAGCAGTACTTC. This gives the protein CASSSPTATYEQYF.

The chain recombines TRBV28 with TRBJ2-4, with D unresolved. The CDR3 consists of 14 residues. From germline, CDR1 is MDHEN and CDR2 SYDVKM. The V end lost 6 bases, the J end lost 0 bases, and 9 bases lay between the germline ends. The CDR3 nucleotides read TGTGCCAGCAGGGTCGACACAGCCAAAAACATTCAGTACTTC. Protein sequence: CASRVDTAKNIQYF. Together with reference TRBV28 and TRBJ2-4, the CDR3 gives the full variable domain: DVKVTQSSRYLVKRTGEKVFLECVQDMDHENMFWYRQDPGLGLRLIYFSYDVKMKEKGDIPEGYSVSREKKERFSLILESASTNQTSMYLCASRVDTAKNIQYFGAGTRLSVL.